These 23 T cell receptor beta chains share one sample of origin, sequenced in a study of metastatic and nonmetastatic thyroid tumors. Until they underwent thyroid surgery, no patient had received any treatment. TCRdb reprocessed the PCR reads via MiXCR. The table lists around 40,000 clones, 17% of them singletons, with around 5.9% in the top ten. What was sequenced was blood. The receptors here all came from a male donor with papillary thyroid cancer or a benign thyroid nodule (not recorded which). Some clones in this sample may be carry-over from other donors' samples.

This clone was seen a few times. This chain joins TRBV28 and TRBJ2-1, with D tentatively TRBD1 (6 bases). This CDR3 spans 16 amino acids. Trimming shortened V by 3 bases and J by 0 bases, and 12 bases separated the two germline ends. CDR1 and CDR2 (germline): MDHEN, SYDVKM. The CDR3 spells CASSFMMDSSYNEQFF. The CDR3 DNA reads TGTGCCAGCAGTTTTATGATGGACAGCTCCTACAATGAGCAGTTCTTC.

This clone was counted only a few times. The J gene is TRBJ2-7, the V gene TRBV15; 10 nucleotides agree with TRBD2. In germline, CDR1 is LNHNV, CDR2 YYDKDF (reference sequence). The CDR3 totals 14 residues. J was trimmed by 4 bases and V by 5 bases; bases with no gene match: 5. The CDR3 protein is CATSPGTSAYEQYF. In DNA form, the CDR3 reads TGTGCCACCAGCCCCGGGACTAGCGCGTACGAGCAGTACTTC. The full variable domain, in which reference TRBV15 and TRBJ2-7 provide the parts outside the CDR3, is DAMVIQNPRYQVTQFGKPVTLSCSQTLNHNVMYWYQQKSSQAPKLLFHYYDKDFNNEADTPDNFQSRRPNTSFCFLDIRSPGLGDTAMYLCATSPGTSAYEQYFGPGTRLTVT.

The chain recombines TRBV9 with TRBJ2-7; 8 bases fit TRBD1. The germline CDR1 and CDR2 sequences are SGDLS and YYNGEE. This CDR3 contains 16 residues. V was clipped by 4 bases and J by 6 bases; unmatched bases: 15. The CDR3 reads CASSPRGGGQVAEQYF. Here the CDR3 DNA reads TGTGCCAGCAGCCCACGGGGTGGGGGACAGGTCGCCGAGCAGTACTTC. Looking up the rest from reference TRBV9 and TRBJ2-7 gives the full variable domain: DSGVTQTPKHLITATGQRVTLRCSPRSGDLSVYWYQQSLDQGLQFLIQYYNGEERAKGNILERFSAQQFPDLHSELNLSSLELGDSALYFCASSPRGGGQVAEQYFGPGTRLTVT.

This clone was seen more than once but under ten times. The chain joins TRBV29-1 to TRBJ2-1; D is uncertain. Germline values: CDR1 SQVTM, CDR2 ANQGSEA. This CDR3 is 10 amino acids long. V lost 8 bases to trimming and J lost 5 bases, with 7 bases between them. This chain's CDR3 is CSIDDNEQFF. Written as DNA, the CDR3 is TGCAGCATCGACGACAATGAGCAGTTCTTC.

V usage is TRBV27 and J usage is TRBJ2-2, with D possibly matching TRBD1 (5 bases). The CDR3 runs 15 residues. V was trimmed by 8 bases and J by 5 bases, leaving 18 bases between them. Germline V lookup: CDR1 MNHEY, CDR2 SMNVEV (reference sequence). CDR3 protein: CASRTTSRVTGELFF. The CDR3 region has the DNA TGTGCCAGCCGAACGACAAGCAGGGTTACCGGGGAGCTGTTTTTT.

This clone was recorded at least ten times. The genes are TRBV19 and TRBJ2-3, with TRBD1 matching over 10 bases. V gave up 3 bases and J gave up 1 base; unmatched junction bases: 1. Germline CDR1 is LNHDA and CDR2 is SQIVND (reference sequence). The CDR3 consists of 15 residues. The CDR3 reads CASSMTGGGTDTQYF. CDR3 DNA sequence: TGTGCCAGTAGTATGACAGGGGGCGGCACAGATACGCAGTATTTT.

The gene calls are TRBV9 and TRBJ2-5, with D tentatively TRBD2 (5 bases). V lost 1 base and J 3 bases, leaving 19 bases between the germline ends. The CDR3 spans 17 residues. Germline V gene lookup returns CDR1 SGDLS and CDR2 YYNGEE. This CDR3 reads CASSVRIRAIGEETQYF. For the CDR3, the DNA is TGTGCCAGCAGCGTACGAATAAGGGCTATCGGGGAAGAGACCCAGTACTTC.

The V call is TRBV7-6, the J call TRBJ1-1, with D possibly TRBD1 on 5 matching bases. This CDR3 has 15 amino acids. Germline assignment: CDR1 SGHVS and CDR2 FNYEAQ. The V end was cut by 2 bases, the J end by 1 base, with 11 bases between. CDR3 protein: CASSLRAGSNTEAFF. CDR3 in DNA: TGTGCCAGCAGCTTAAGGGCAGGGTCGAACACTGAAGCTTTCTTT.

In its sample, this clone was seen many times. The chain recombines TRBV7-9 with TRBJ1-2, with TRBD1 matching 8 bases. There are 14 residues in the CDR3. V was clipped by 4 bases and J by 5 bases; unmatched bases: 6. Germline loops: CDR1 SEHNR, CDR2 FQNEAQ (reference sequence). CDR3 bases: TGTGCCAGCAGCTCGCAGGGGGCGACTTATGGCTACACCTTC. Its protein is CASSSQGATYGYTF.

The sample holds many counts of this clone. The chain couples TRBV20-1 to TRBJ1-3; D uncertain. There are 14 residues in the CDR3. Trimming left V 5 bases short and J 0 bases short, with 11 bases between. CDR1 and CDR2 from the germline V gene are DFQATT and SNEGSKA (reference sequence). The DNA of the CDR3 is TGCAGTGCTTCTTCCCGGAACTCTGGAAACACCATATATTTT. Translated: CSASSRNSGNTIYF.

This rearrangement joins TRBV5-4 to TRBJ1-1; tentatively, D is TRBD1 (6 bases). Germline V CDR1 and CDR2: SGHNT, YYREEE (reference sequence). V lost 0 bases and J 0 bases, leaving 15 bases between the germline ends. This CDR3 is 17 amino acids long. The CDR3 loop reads CASSLGGTSFMNTEAFF. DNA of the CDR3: TGTGCCAGCAGCTTGGGGGGGACATCTTTCATGAACACTGAAGCTTTCTTT. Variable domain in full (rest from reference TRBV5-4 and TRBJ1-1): ETGVTQSPTHLIKTRGQQVTLRCSSQSGHNTVSWYQQALGQGPQFIFQYYREEENGRGNFPPRFSGLQFPNYSSELNVNALELDDSALYLCASSLGGTSFMNTEAFFGQGTRLTVV.

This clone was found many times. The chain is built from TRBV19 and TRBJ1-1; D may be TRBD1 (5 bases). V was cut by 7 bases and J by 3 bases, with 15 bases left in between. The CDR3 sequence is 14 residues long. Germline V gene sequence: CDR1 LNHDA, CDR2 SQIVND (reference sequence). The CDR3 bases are TGTGCCAGTAAGCCCGGGACCTGGGACACTGAAGCTTTCTTT. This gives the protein CASKPGTWDTEAFF.

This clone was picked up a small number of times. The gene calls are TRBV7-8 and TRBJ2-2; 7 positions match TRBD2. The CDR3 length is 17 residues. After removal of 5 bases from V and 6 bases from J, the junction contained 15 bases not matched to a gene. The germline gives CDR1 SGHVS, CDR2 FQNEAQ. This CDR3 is CASSPGREVGVAGELFF. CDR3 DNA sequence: TGTGCCAGCAGCCCTGGGAGGGAGGTAGGGGTCGCCGGGGAGCTGTTTTTT.

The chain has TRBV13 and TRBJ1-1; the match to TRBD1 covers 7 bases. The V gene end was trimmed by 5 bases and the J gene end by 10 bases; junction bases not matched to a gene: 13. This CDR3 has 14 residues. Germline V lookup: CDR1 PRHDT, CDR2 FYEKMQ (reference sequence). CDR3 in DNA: TGTGCCAGCAGCGCCGAACAGGGGCGGGAAAGAGCTTTCTTT. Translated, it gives CASSAEQGRERAFF.

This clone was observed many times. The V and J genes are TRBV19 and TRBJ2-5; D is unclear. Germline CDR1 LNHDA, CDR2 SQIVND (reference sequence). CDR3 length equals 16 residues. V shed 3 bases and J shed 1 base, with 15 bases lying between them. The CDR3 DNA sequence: TGTGCCAGTAGTATTGGGTACAGAAAGCTCCAAGAGACCCAGTACTTC. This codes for CASSIGYRKLQETQYF.

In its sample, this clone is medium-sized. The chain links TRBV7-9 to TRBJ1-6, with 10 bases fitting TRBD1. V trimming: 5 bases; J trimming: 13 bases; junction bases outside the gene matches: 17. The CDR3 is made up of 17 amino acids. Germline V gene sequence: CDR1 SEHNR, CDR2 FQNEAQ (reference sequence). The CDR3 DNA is TGTGCCAGCAGCGACCGGGACAGGGGCCCGGGGTTACAGCCCCTCCACTTT. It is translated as CASSDRDRGPGLQPLHF.

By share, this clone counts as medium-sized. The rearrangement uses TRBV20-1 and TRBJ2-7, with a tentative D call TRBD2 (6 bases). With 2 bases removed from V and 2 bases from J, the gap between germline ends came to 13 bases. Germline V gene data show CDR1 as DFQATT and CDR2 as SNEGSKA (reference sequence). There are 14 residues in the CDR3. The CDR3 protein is CSARSRRGTYEQYF. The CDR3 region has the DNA TGCAGTGCTAGATCCAGGAGGGGAACCTACGAGCAGTACTTC.

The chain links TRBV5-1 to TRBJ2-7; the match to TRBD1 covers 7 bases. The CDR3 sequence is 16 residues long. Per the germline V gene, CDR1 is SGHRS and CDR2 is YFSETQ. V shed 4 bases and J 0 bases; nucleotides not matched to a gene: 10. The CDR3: CASSATPGQSSYEQYF. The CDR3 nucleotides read TGCGCCAGCAGCGCCACTCCGGGACAGAGCTCCTACGAGCAGTACTTC. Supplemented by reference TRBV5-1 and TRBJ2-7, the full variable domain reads KAGVTQTPRYLIKTRGQQVTLSCSPISGHRSVSWYQQTPGQGLQFLFEYFSETQRNKGNFPGRFSGRQFSNSRSEMNVSTLELGDSALYLCASSATPGQSSYEQYFGPGTRLTVT.

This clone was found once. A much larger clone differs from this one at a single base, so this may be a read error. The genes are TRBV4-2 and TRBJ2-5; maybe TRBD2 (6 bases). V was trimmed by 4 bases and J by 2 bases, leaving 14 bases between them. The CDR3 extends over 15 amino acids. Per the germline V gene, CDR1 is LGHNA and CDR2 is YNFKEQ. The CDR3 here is CASSPGVRDQETQYF. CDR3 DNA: TGTGCCAGCAGCCCGGGGGTTAGGGATCAAGAGACCCAGTACTTC.

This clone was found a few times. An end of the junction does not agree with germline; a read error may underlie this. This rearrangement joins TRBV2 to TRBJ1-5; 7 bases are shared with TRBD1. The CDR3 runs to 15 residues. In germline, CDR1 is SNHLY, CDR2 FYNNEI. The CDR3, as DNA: TGTGCCAGCAGGGGACAGTGTATCGGCAAGCAGCCCCAGCATTTT. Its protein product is CASRGQCIGKQPQHF.

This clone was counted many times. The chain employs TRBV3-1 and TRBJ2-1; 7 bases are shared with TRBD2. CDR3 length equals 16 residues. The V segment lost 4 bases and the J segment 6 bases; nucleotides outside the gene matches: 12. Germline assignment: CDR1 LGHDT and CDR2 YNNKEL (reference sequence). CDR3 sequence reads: CASSPSWASGGNEQFF. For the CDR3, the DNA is TGTGCCAGCAGCCCTTCCTGGGCTAGCGGTGGCAATGAGCAGTTCTTC.

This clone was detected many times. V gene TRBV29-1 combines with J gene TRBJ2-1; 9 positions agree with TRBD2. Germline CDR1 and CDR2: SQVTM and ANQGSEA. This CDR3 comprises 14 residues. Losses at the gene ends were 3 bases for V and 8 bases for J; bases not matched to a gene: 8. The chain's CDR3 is CSVDSSGRTYEQFF. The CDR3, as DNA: TGCAGCGTTGATAGTAGCGGGAGAACCTATGAGCAGTTCTTC.

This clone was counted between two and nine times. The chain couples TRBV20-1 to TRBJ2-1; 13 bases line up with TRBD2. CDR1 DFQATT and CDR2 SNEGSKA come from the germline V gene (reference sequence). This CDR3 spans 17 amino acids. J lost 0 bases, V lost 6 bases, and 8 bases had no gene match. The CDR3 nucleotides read TGCAGTGCCCGGACTAGCGGGGGAACAAACTCCTACAATGAGCAGTTCTTC. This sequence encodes CSARTSGGTNSYNEQFF.